This T cell receptor beta chain was recovered during a study of cytomegalovirus exposure and HLA in healthy donors. A remark on this clone: Its target is not known.

The PCR employed 60 Vbeta primers together with 13 Jbeta primers. The repertoire was sequenced with immunoSEQ multiplex PCR; TCRdb's copy has only in-frame clones and lacks some. The profile covers 150,000 to 200,000 clones, with roughly 79% appearing a single time and roughly 7% taken by the ten largest. CDR3 length equals 16 residues. Looked up from germline, CDR1 is KGHSH and CDR2 is LQKENI. V shed 2 bases and J shed 2 bases, with 15 bases lying between them. Findings of the study overall: There were several of the most significant clusters that appeared linked to common viral pathogens in a later analysis. Researchers reported from a later analysis that most CMV-associated TCR beta chains appeared HLA-restricted. Earlier analysis yielded a pattern in which most TCR beta V segments were productive about 90% or about 30% of the time. Other equally common chains were less clonally expanded than HLA-associated TCR beta chains, a later analysis showed.

The sequence came from a male donor in good health and CMV-seropositive. The material sequenced was PBMCs. The rearrangement uses TRBV18 and TRBJ1-1; perhaps TRBD1 as D (6 bases). CDR3 protein: CASSPRGRGVNTEAFF. In DNA, the CDR3 is TGTGCCAGCTCACCAAGGGGGAGGGGCGTTAACACTGAAGCTTTCTTT.